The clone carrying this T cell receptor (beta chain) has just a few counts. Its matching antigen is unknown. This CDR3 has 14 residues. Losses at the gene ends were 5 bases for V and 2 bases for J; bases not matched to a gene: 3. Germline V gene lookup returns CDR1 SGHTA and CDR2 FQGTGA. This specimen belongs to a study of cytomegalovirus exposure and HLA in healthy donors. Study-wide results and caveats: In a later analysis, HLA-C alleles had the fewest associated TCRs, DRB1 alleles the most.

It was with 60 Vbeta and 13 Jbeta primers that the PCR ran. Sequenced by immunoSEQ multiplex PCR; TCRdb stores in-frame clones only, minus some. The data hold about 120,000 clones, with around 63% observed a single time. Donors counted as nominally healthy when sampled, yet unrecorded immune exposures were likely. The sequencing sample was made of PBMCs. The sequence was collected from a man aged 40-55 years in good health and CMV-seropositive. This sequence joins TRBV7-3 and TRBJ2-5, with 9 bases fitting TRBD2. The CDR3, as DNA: TGTGCCAGCAGCCCCGGACTAGCGCAAGAGACCCAGTACTTC. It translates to CASSPGLAQETQYF.